This T cell receptor (beta chain) was identified in a study of blood T cells in healthy people across ages. Study observations and caveats: As naive T cell percentage varied, TCR beta diversity correlated strongly with it. Diversity was estimated from one million T cells, and these estimates were considered underestimates. In the absence of known donor CMV status, changes in expanded clonotypes were possibly confounded.

The CDR3 is 18 amino acids. CDR1 and CDR2 (germline): MGHRA, YSYEKL. For the second PCR, which ran for roughly 6 to 12 cycles, a sample-barcoded 5' primer and a J-beta primer mix were used. TCRdb recomputed calls from the 5' RACE reads with MiXCR, one row per CDR3 protein. This table has 800,000 or so distinct CDR3 sequences, just under 25% appearing once. A few counts support this clonotype. Its specificity is unknown. The junction differs from germline at one of its ends, possibly a read error. These sequences were also reported in another study, on T cells of mothers and their children. That study reports: Related mother-child pairs shared marginally more repertoire than unrelated pairs, though not significantly.

The TCR originated in a boy aged 5-17 years in good health. Sequencing used blood. The V and J genes are TRBV4-1 and TRBJ1-3; 10 bases are shared with TRBD1. In DNA form, the CDR3 reads TGCGCCAGCAGCCAAACCGGACAGGGGGGTCCCTCTGGAAACACCATGTATTTT. It specifies CASSQTGQGGPSGNTMYF.